The 18 T cell receptor beta chains reported below all come from one sample, sequenced in a study of CD8 T cells in ankylosing spondylitis. MiXCR, run by TCRdb on the 5' RACE reads, gives a single entry per CDR3 protein. The table lists about 250,000 distinct CDR3 sequences, roughly 8% of them singletons. Sequenced: blood, either unsorted or a sorted T cell fraction (not recorded which). Receptor source: a female donor with ankylosing spondylitis or in good health (not recorded which).

This clonotype appeared many times. The CDR3 bases are TGTGCCAGCAGCTTAACAGCGGGAAATGAGCAGTTCTTC. It translates to CASSLTAGNEQFF. The chain employs TRBV7-9 and TRBJ2-1; 7 bases fit TRBD2. The germline gives CDR1 SEHNR, CDR2 FQNEAQ (reference sequence). This CDR3 is built from 13 residues. Trimming removed 2 bases from V and 7 bases from J; junction bases left unmatched: 2.

This clonotype was seen repeatedly, ten times or more. The gene calls are TRBV29-1 and TRBJ2-1, with a possible D match to TRBD1 (6 bases). With 4 bases removed from V and 4 bases from J, the gap between germline ends came to 11 bases. CDR3 length: 13 amino acids. Germline V CDR1 and CDR2: SQVTM, ANQGSEA. The CDR3, as DNA: TGCAGCGTTGGCTACAGGGTTTACAATGAGCAGTTCTTC. Translation: CSVGYRVYNEQFF.

The table lists this clonotype with a few counts. The chain combines TRBV7-2 with TRBJ2-7; 10 bases are a match to TRBD2. Per germline, CDR1 SGHTA and CDR2 FQGNSA. Trimming at V came to 2 bases and at J to 0 bases, leaving 10 bases not matched to a gene. The CDR3 is 18 residues long. The CDR3 region is CASSLPGLAPRRSYEQYF. Written as DNA, the CDR3 is TGTGCCAGCAGCTTACCGGGACTAGCGCCAAGACGCTCCTACGAGCAGTACTTC.

This chain links TRBV20-1 with TRBJ1-4; 10 bases align to TRBD1. V lost 2 bases and J lost 6; bases outside the gene matches: 18. The CDR3 has 19 residues. CDR1 and CDR2 from the germline V gene are DFQATT and SNEGSKA (reference sequence). As DNA, the CDR3 is TGCAGTGCTAGAAGGTATCTAGGGGACAGGGGAGGTTTTGATGAAAAACTGTTTTTT. Translating gives CSARRYLGDRGGFDEKLFF.

Many counts were recorded for this clonotype. The V gene is TRBV10-3, the J gene TRBJ2-3, with 10 bases fitting TRBD2. This CDR3 is built from 18 residues. V gave up 0 bases and J gave up 2 bases; unmatched junction bases: 8. Germline loops: CDR1 ENHRY, CDR2 SYGVKD. The CDR3, as DNA: TGTGCCATCAGTGAGTCGATCTTTCTAGCGGGAGCCACAGATACGCAGTATTTT. As protein: CAISESIFLAGATDTQYF.

This clonotype occurred many times. DNA for the CDR3: TGTGCCAGCAGTTTCCCCCCGATTTTTGAGCAGTTCTTC. This sequence encodes CASSFPPIFEQFF. The chain is built from TRBV27 and TRBJ2-1; D gene ambiguous. The CDR3 is 13 amino acids. Trimming took 3 bases from V and 9 from J, leaving 12 bases between them. CDR1 and CDR2 (germline): MNHEY, SMNVEV (reference sequence).

Ten or more counts support this clonotype. The V call is TRBV5-1, the J call TRBJ2-3; D is perhaps TRBD1 (5 bases). This CDR3 comprises 16 residues. Germline V lookup: CDR1 SGHRS, CDR2 YFSETQ. V lost 0 bases and J lost 2, with 13 bases in between. CDR3 nucleotides: TGCGCCAGCAGCTTGGTAGGGGCGCGTCCCACAGATACGCAGTATTTT. Protein sequence: CASSLVGARPTDTQYF.

The sample holds many counts of this clonotype. The V call is TRBV20-1, the J call TRBJ2-7; 10 bases agree with TRBD2. Germline V gene lookup returns CDR1 DFQATT and CDR2 SNEGSKA (reference sequence). J gave up 0 bases and V 2 bases, and 4 bases lay outside the gene matches. CDR3 length: 15 residues. CDR3 sequence: CSARKLAGYSYEQYF. The CDR3 nucleotides read TGCAGTGCTAGAAAACTAGCGGGGTACTCCTACGAGCAGTACTTC.

Many counts were recorded for this clonotype. The gene calls are TRBV9 and TRBJ1-2; TRBD1 matches at 11 bases. There are 16 residues in the CDR3. The V gene end was trimmed by 1 base and the J gene end by 4 bases; junction bases not matched to a gene: 6. In germline, CDR1 is SGDLS, CDR2 YYNGEE. The CDR3 DNA reads as TGTGCCAGCAGCGTAATGGACAGGGGGCCTCCCTATGGCTACACCTTC. The encoded protein is CASSVMDRGPPYGYTF.

This clonotype was picked up many times. The chain has TRBV6-5 and TRBJ1-5, with D perhaps TRBD1 (5 bases). This CDR3 region has 16 residues. V shed 3 bases and J shed 8 bases, with 20 bases lying between them. Germline V gene data show CDR1 as MNHEY and CDR2 as SVGAGI. The CDR3 spells CASSYSPTRAGEPQHF. The CDR3 nucleotides are TGTGCCAGCAGTTATTCGCCGACCAGGGCCGGGGAGCCCCAGCATTTT.

The V call is TRBV30, the J call TRBJ1-2, with 7 bases that match TRBD1. CDR1 and CDR2 from the germline V gene are GTSNPN and SVGIG (reference sequence). CDR3 length: 15 amino acids. Trimming took 0 bases from V and 4 from J; bases not matched to a gene: 8. The CDR3 DNA reads TGTGCCTGGAGTGTAAGTTGGACAGGCGGCTATGGCTACACCTTC. This codes for CAWSVSWTGGYGYTF.

Ten or more counts support this clonotype. The chain is built from TRBV20-1 and TRBJ2-1, with D tentatively TRBD2 (5 bases). This CDR3 contains 14 residues. V was trimmed by 2 bases and J by 4 bases, leaving 12 bases between them. Germline CDR1 reads DFQATT; CDR2 reads SNEGSKA (reference sequence). For the CDR3, the DNA is TGCAGTGCTAGAAAAGCGGAGAGATACAATGAGCAGTTCTTC. Its protein is CSARKAERYNEQFF.

This clonotype was picked up many times. The junction and the germline gene differ at one end; a read error may be behind it. The rearrangement uses TRBV6-5 and TRBJ1-5, with a tentative D call TRBD1 (5 bases). The CDR3 totals 14 residues. Germline lookup yields CDR1 MNHEY and CDR2 SVGAGI. CDR3 residues: CASSDSGKGQPQHF. As DNA, the CDR3 is TGTGCCAGCAGTGACTCAGGGAAGGGTCAGCCCCAGCATTTT.

This clonotype was seen many times. The CDR3: CASSYSQGRSTEAFF. The CDR3 region has the DNA TGTGCCAGCAGTTACTCTCAGGGTCGGTCCACTGAAGCTTTCTTT. V gene TRBV6-5 combines with J gene TRBJ1-1; D is perhaps TRBD1 (5 bases). Per germline, CDR1 MNHEY and CDR2 SVGAGI. The CDR3 covers 15 residues. Trimming left V 0 bases short and J 4 bases short, with 12 bases between.

This clonotype was detected many times. This rearrangement joins TRBV20-1 to TRBJ1-1; TRBD1 might be the D (6 bases). CDR3 length: 14 residues. Trimming pared 1 base from V and 10 bases from J, leaving 19 bases between. CDR1 and CDR2 from the germline V gene are DFQATT and SNEGSKA (reference sequence). The DNA of the CDR3 is TGCAGTGCTAGAGGTTTTTCAGGGGCGCAGGGAGCTTTCTTT. It codes for CSARGFSGAQGAFF.

As concerns this clonotype: A clone one base away is much larger, so this may be a read error. This chain connects TRBV20-1 to TRBJ2-3; the D gene is possibly TRBD1 (6 bases). V shed 5 bases and J shed 4 bases, with 13 bases lying between them. The CDR3 sequence is 13 residues long. The germline V gene encodes CDR1 DFQATT and CDR2 SNEGSKA (reference sequence). CDR3 DNA: TGCAGTGCTGCGGACAGTGGGGCAGATACGCAGTATTTT. Amino acid sequence: CSAADSGADTQYF.

This clonotype was picked up many times. The chain couples TRBV7-2 to TRBJ1-1; 10 bases align to TRBD1. CDR1 is SGHTA and CDR2 is FQGNSA in the germline V gene. This CDR3 is 15 amino acids long. The trim removed 2 bases at V and 6 bases at J, leaving 6 bases unmatched. The DNA for the CDR3 is TGTGCCAGCAGCTTACGGGCGACAGGGGGCTCTGAAGCTTTCTTT. Protein sequence: CASSLRATGGSEAFF.

This clonotype was counted ten times or more. This rearrangement joins TRBV12-3 or TRBV12-4 to TRBJ2-5; D remains unclear. The CDR3 has 11 amino acids. V was clipped by 0 bases and J by 10 bases, with 6 bases between them. The CDR3 loop reads CASSLAQIQYF. The CDR3 coding sequence is TGTGCCAGCAGTTTAGCGCAAATCCAGTACTTC.